The rows below give T cell receptor beta chains drawn from one sample of a study of T cell changes during pregnancy in multiple sclerosis. Repertoires were generated with immunoSEQ multiplex PCR, while TCRdb's copy carries only in-frame clones and drops some. The sample lists some 93,000 clones, 91% occurring once. The material was peripheral blood, obtained after pregnancy. The receptors derive from a female donor in good health, enrolled as a control in a pregnancy study. Both conserved end residues are part of each CDR3. The order of the fields is clone size, V gene, J gene, D gene, CDR3 protein, CDR3 DNA. A D gene is named only where the DNA matches it firmly. Part of the rows lack a size; the others show once, few, many or a class for expanded clones.

>-|TRBV6-6|TRBJ1-5|-
CASGATRQPQHF
TGTGCCAGCGGCGCAACGAGGCAGCCCCAGCATTTT
>-|TRBV18|TRBJ1-2|TRBD1
CASSPWTGDNYGYTF
TGTGCCAGCTCACCGTGGACAGGGGATAACTATGGCTACACCTTC
>-|TRBV19|TRBJ1-3|-
CASSSYREGRRSGNTIYF
TGTGCCAGTAGCTCTTACAGGGAAGGCCGAAGGTCTGGAAACACCATATATTTT
>once|TRBV5-1|TRBJ2-7|-
CASSLVAGGTGAYEQYF
TGCGCCAGCAGCTTGGTGGCGGGAGGGACAGGGGCCTACGAGCAGTACTTC
>-|TRBV7-2|TRBJ2-5|-
CASSPAAGRETQYF
TGTGCCAGCAGCCCAGCAGCAGGGAGGGAGACCCAGTACTTC
>-|TRBV5-6|TRBJ1-4|TRBD1
CASSLLGQDDFQKLFF
TGTGCCAGCAGCTTGCTTGGACAGGACGACTTTCAGAAACTGTTTTTT
>-|TRBV4-3|TRBJ1-3|-
CASSQEWNRLSGNTIYF
TGCGCCAGCAGCCAAGAGTGGAACAGGCTCTCTGGAAACACCATATATTTT
>-|TRBV19|TRBJ2-2|TRBD1
CASSRQGRGELFF
TGTGCCAGTAGTCGACAGGGTCGGGGGGAGCTGTTTTTT
>-|TRBV19|TRBJ2-3|TRBD2
CASTGTSGAIRTDTQYF
TGTGCCAGTACCGGGACTAGCGGGGCTATACGCACAGATACGCAGTATTTT
>-|TRBV5-4|TRBJ1-1|-
CASSPPGTEAFF
TGTGCCAGCAGCCCTCCAGGCACTGAAGCTTTCTTT
>-|TRBV5-8|TRBJ1-5|-
CASSLDVGGYQPQHF
TGTGCCAGCAGCTTGGATGTCGGAGGCTATCAGCCCCAGCATTTT
>-|TRBV28|TRBJ1-2|-
CASSLVGDGYTF
TGTGCCAGCAGTTTGGTAGGGGATGGCTACACCTTC
>-|TRBV7-9|TRBJ2-2|TRBD1
CASSRGTGGPDGELFF
TGTGCCAGCAGCCGCGGGACAGGGGGCCCAGACGGGGAGCTGTTTTTT
>once|TRBV5-1|TRBJ1-2|TRBD1
CASSLGTGGNYGYTF
TGCGCCAGCAGCTTGGGGACAGGTGGAAACTATGGCTACACCTTC
>few|TRBV7-2|TRBJ1-1|TRBD1
CASSYDRGWDAFF
TGTGCCAGCAGCTACGACAGGGGATGGGACGCTTTCTTT
>-|TRBV28|TRBJ2-4|TRBD1
CASNPGGSTKNIQYF
TGTGCCAGCAACCCAGGGGGCTCAACCAAAAACATTCAGTACTTC
>-|TRBV6-6|TRBJ2-5|-
CASGQGGGNQETQYF
TGTGCCAGCGGTCAAGGGGGGGGTAACCAAGAGACCCAGTACTTC
>-|TRBV19|TRBJ2-3|-
CASRGRAVTDTQYF
TGTGCCAGTAGAGGGCGGGCCGTCACAGATACGCAGTATTTT
>once|TRBV4-1|TRBJ2-4|TRBD1
CASSQLGGGPLAKNIQYF
TGCGCCAGCAGCCAGTTAGGGGGCGGCCCGCTAGCCAAAAACATTCAGTACTTC